These 13 T cell receptor beta chains came from one sample sequenced in a study of blood T cell repertoires in COVID-19. Sequencing used immunoSEQ multiplex PCR; TCRdb keeps in-frame clones, though not all of them. The sample has about 130,000 clones, roughly three quarters seen once. Input material: peripheral blood. All receptors derive from a woman aged 70-85 years with COVID-19, enrolled during active disease.

The chain employs TRBV4-2 and TRBJ2-7, with TRBD2 as a possible D gene (6 bases). CDR1 LGHNA and CDR2 YNFKEQ come from the germline V gene. The germline V and J ends were trimmed by 0 bases and 6 bases, with 12 bases remaining between them. The CDR3 totals 14 residues. The DNA of the CDR3 is TGTGCCAGCAGCCAAGAAGGGGCCGGGAGCGAGCAGTACTTC. It encodes CASSQEGAGSEQYF.

This rearrangement joins TRBV2 to TRBJ1-2, with D tentatively TRBD1 (6 bases). Germline CDR1 reads SNHLY; CDR2 reads FYNNEI. This CDR3 region has 15 residues. Trimming removed 6 bases at V and 7 bases at J, with 21 bases between. Written as DNA, the CDR3 is TGTGCCAGCAGGGACCTATCCGGGACATTGTTTGGCTACACCTTC. It encodes CASRDLSGTLFGYTF.

The CDR3 nucleotides read TGTGCCTGGAGCCGACAGGGAGGCTATGGCTACACCTTC. Its translation is CAWSRQGGYGYTF. The chain combines TRBV30 with TRBJ1-2, with 7 bases aligning to TRBD1. The junction had 5 bases not matched to a gene; V was cut back by 3 bases and J by 4 bases. The germline CDR1 and CDR2 sequences are GTSNPN and SVGIG (reference sequence). The CDR3 length is 13 residues.

The rearrangement joins TRBV30 to TRBJ2-7; weak D call: TRBD2 (7 bases). CDR1 is GTSNPN, CDR2 SVGIG, per germline (reference sequence). The CDR3 extends over 15 amino acids. V shed 5 bases and J shed 3 bases, with 20 bases lying between them. The CDR3 DNA is TGTGCCTGGGGGCGGGGGCCTTTACATTACTACGAGCAGTACTTC. This encodes CAWGRGPLHYYEQYF.

The chain uses TRBV4-1 and TRBJ1-1, with TRBD1 matching over 12 bases. Germline loops: CDR1 MGHRA, CDR2 YSYEKL. Trimming at V came to 0 bases and at J to 0 bases, leaving 8 bases not matched to a gene. This CDR3 comprises 19 residues. The CDR3 coding sequence is TGCGCCAGCAGCCAAGATGGTGGGACAGGGGGCGGGATGAACACTGAAGCTTTCTTT. It specifies CASSQDGGTGGGMNTEAFF.

This chain uses TRBV28 with TRBJ2-1; 10 bases align to TRBD1. The CDR3 is 15 residues long. V trimming: 4 bases; J trimming: 5 bases; junction bases outside the gene matches: 5. CDR1 is MDHEN and CDR2 is SYDVKM in the germline V gene. The CDR3 DNA reads TGTGCCAGCAGTTCGACAGGGGGCAGGAACAATGAGCAGTTCTTC. This gives the protein CASSSTGGRNNEQFF. Full variable domain (outside the CDR3, taken from reference TRBV28 and TRBJ2-1): DVKVTQSSRYLVKRTGEKVFLECVQDMDHENMFWYRQDPGLGLRLIYFSYDVKMKEKGDIPEGYSVSREKKERFSLILESASTNQTSMYLCASSSTGGRNNEQFFGPGTRLTVL.

The gene calls are TRBV19 and TRBJ2-2; D perhaps matches TRBD1 (6 bases). The CDR3 covers 16 residues. The ends were cut back, 4 bases at V and 0 bases at J, with 12 bases in the middle. Germline V lookup: CDR1 LNHDA, CDR2 SQIVND (reference sequence). For the CDR3, the DNA is TGTGCCAGTAGTAGATTACGACAGGCGAACACCGGGGAGCTGTTTTTT. Amino acid sequence: CASSRLRQANTGELFF.

A few counts support this clone. The genes are TRBV7-2 and TRBJ1-2; the match to TRBD1 covers 7 bases. The CDR3 totals 13 residues. Germline CDR1 is SGHTA and CDR2 is FQGNSA. V shed 1 base, J shed 9 bases, and the junction held 5 bases outside the gene matches. The CDR3 protein is CASSLGTGGRYTF. CDR3 coding DNA: TGTGCCAGCAGCTTAGGGACAGGCGGGCGCTACACCTTC.

The chain uses TRBV29-1 and TRBJ1-2; 7 positions agree with TRBD1. Germline V CDR1 and CDR2: SQVTM, ANQGSEA. The V gene end was trimmed by 3 bases and the J gene end by 7 bases; junction bases not matched to a gene: 14. This CDR3 is built from 15 residues. The CDR3 DNA reads as TGCAGCGTTGACTCCGGCCCACAGGGGTCGCGTGGCTACACCTTC. It codes for CSVDSGPQGSRGYTF.

The genes are TRBV27 and TRBJ1-5; D remains ambiguous. The CDR3 covers 12 residues. With 2 bases removed from V and 6 bases from J, the gap between germline ends came to 5 bases. The V gene's germline CDR1 is MNHEY and CDR2 SMNVEV (reference sequence). CDR3 sequence: CASSLRGQPQHF. As DNA, the CDR3 is TGTGCCAGCAGTTTAAGAGGTCAGCCCCAGCATTTT.

V gene TRBV7-9 combines with J gene TRBJ1-5, with D possibly matching TRBD1 (5 bases). Per the germline V gene, CDR1 is SEHNR and CDR2 is FQNEAQ (reference sequence). V was shortened by 4 bases and J by 5 bases, with 6 bases between the two germline ends. The CDR3 is 12 amino acids. In nucleotides, the CDR3 is TGTGCCAGCAGCTCACAGGATCAGCCCCAGCATTTT. Residues: CASSSQDQPQHF.

This clone was picked up one time. The rearrangement joins TRBV7-6 to TRBJ1-4; tentative D call: TRBD1 (6 bases). Per the germline V gene, CDR1 is SGHVS and CDR2 is FNYEAQ. V lost 1 base and J lost 8, with 14 bases in between. The CDR3 totals 15 residues. CDR3 sequence: CASSLGPGGGEKLFF. For the CDR3, the DNA is TGTGCCAGCAGCTTAGGACCGGGCGGGGGCGAAAAACTGTTTTTT.

The V gene is TRBV3-1 (or the pseudogene TRBV3-2), the J gene TRBJ2-2; tentatively, D is TRBD2 (5 bases). CDR3 length equals 13 residues. CDR1 and CDR2 (germline): LGHDT, YNNKEL (reference sequence). Trimming pared 8 bases from V and 5 bases from J, leaving 12 bases between. CDR3 nucleotides: TGTGCCAGCCGTTCGGGAAGGACCGGGGAGCTGTTTTTT. Residues: CASRSGRTGELFF.